This T cell receptor (beta chain) was sequenced during a study of T cell clonality in common variable immunodeficiency. Each donor provided 5 to 8 ml of heparinized whole blood. To note about this clone: Its antigen is not identified.

Study-wide findings and caveats: Common variable immunodeficiency TCR beta sequences reportedly had fewer deletions and N-nucleotide insertions. Compared with healthy controls, CVID subjects showed increased TCRbeta clonality, mostly in about a third.

CVID and control samples used equivalent genomic DNA input. TCRdb keeps only in-frame clones here, not all; method: immunoSEQ multiplex PCR. The sample gives some 60,000 clones, none seen only once, and the top ten clones hold about 1.5%. The sequence derives from a person aged 18 to 75 in good health. The sequencing input was peripheral blood mononuclear cells.

The CDR3 protein is CASSLGSNLVETQYF. The covered CDR3 bases are TGTGCCAGCAGCTTAGGGTCTAATCTGGTAGAGACC. The chain carries TRBV7-9 and TRBJ2-5; D is undetermined. Sequencing ends 3 residues short of the CDR3 end; the germline J gene provides the rest. V gave up 1 base and J gave up 4 bases, with 13 bases separating them. This CDR3 is built from 15 residues. Germline V gene lookup returns CDR1 SEHNR and CDR2 FQNEAQ (reference sequence).